This T cell receptor beta chain was recorded in a study of blood T cell repertoires in COVID-19. In the authors' workflow: Reference gene primer amplification gave estimated nucleated cell counts. Sequencing used immunoSEQ multiplex PCR; TCRdb keeps in-frame clones, though not all of them. The V and J calls and clone size come from that table; D and trimming were worked out from the DNA. The data hold about 120,000 clones, with 70% to 90% observed a single time. The CDR3 spans 16 residues. V dropped 4 bases and J dropped 1 base, with 15 bases sitting between them. Per the germline V gene, CDR1 is MDHEN and CDR2 is SYDVKM.

Sequencing used peripheral blood. This clonotype was sampled from a woman in her 70s who had recovered from COVID-19. The chain recombines TRBV28 with TRBJ2-3; tentatively, D is TRBD2 (6 bases). The CDR3 protein is CASSSVVGEGTDTQYF. CDR3 nucleotide sequence: TGTGCCAGCAGTTCGGTGGTTGGGGAGGGCACAGATACGCAGTATTTT.